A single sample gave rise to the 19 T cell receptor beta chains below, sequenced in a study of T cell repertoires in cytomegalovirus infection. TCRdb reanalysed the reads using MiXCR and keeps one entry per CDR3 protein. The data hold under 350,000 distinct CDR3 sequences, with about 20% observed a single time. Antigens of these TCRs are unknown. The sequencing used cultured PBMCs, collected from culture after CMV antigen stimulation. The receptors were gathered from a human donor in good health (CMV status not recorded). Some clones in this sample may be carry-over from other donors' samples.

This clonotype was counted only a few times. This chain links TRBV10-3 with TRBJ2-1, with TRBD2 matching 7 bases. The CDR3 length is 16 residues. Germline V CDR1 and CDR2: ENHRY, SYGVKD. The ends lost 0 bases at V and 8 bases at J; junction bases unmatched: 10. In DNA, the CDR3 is TGTGCCATCAGTGAGTCCCCTAGCGGCCTCGGCGATGAGCAGTTCTTC. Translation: CAISESPSGLGDEQFF.

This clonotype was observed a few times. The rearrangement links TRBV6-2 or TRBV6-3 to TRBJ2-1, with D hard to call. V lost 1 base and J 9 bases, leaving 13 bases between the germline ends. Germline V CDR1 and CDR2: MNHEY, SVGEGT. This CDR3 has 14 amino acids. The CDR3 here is CASSYLHFRSEQFF. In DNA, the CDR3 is TGTGCCAGCAGTTACTTACATTTTCGGAGTGAGCAGTTCTTC.

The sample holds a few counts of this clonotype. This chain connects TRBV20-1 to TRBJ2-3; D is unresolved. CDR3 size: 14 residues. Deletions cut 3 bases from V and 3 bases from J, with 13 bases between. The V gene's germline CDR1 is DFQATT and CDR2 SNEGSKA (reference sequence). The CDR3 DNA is TGCAGTGCTAGCGATGCGTTGGGGACAGATACGCAGTATTTT. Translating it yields CSASDALGTDTQYF.

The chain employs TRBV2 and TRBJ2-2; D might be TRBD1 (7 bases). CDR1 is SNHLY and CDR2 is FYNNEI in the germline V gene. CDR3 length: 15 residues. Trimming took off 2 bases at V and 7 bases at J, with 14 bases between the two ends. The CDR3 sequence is CASSERSGGGGELFF. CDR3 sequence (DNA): TGTGCCAGCAGTGAACGGTCAGGGGGAGGCGGGGAGCTGTTTTTT.

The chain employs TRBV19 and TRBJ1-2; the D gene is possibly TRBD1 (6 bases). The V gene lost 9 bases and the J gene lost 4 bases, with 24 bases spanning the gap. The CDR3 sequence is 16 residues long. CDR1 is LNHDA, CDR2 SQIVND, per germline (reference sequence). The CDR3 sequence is CASNRRGAPQGYGYTF. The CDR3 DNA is TGTGCCAGCAACCGGAGGGGGGCCCCGCAGGGCTATGGCTACACCTTC.

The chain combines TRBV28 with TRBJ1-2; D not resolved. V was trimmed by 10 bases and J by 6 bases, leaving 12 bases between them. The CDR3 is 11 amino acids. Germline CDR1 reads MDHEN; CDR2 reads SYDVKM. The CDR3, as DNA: TGTGCCACCGGGTTTTACCATGGCTACACCTTC. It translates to CATGFYHGYTF.

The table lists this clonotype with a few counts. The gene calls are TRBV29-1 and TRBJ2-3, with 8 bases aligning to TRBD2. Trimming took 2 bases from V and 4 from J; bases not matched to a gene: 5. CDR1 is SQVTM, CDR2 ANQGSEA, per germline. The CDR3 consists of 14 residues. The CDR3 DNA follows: TGCAGCGTTGAACTCAGCGGGAGAGCAGATACGCAGTATTTT. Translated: CSVELSGRADTQYF.

CDR3 sequence: CASSGAGLAAYNEQFF. CDR3 bases: TGTGCCAGCAGTGGCGCGGGACTAGCGGCCTACAATGAGCAGTTCTTC. The chain employs TRBV2 and TRBJ2-1; TRBD2 matches at 11 bases. Per the germline V gene, CDR1 is SNHLY and CDR2 is FYNNEI. Losses at the gene ends were 4 bases for V and 2 bases for J; bases not matched to a gene: 4. The CDR3 spans 16 residues.

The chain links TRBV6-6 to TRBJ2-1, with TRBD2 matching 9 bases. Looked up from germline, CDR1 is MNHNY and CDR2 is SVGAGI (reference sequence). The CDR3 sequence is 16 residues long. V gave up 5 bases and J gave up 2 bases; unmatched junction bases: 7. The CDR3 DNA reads TGTGCCAGCAGTGCGAGCGGGAGGAGGGCCTACAATGAGCAGTTCTTC. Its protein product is CASSASGRRAYNEQFF.

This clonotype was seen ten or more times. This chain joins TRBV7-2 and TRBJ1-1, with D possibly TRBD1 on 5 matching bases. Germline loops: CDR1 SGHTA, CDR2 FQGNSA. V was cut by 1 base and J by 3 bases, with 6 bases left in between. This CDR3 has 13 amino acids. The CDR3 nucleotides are TGTGCCAGCAGCTTAGAAGGGGACACTGAAGCTTTCTTT. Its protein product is CASSLEGDTEAFF.

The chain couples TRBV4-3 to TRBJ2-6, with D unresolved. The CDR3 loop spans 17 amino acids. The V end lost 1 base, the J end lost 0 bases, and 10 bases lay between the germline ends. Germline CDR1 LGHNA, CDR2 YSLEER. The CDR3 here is CASSQVVWVSGANVLTF. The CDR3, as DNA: TGCGCCAGCAGCCAAGTTGTGTGGGTCTCTGGGGCCAACGTCCTGACTTTC.

CDR3: CANEPRTAPILYSNQPQHF. CDR3 bases: TGTGCCAACGAACCCCGGACAGCCCCTATCCTATATAGCAATCAGCCCCAGCATTTT. The V gene is TRBV19, the J gene TRBJ1-5, with D tentatively TRBD1 (6 bases). CDR3 length: 19 residues. In germline, CDR1 is LNHDA, CDR2 SQIVND (reference sequence). V lost 10 bases and J 0 bases, leaving 28 bases between the germline ends.

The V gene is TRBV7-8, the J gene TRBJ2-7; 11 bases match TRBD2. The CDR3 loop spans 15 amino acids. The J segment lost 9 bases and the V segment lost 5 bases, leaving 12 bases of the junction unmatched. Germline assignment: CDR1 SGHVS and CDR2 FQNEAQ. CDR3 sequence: CASSNPLVAGGGQYF. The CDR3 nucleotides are TGTGCCAGCAGCAACCCGCTTGTAGCGGGAGGGGGGCAGTACTTC. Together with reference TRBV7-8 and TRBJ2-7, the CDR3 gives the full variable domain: GAGVSQSPRYKVAKRGQDVALRCDPISGHVSLFWYQQALGQGPEFLTYFQNEAQLDKSGLPSDRFFAERPEGSVSTLKIQRTQQEDSAVYLCASSNPLVAGGGQYFGPGTRLTVT.

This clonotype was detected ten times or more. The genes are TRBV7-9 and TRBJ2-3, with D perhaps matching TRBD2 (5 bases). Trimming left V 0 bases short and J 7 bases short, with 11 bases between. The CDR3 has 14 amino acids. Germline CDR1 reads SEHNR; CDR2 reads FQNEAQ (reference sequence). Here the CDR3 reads CASSLAGDLNTQYF. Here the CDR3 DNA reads TGTGCCAGCAGCTTAGCGGGAGATCTGAATACGCAGTATTTT.

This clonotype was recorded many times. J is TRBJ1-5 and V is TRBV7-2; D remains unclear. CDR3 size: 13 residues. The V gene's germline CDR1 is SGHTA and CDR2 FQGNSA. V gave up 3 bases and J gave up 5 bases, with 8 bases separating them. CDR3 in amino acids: CASSFDRDQPQHF. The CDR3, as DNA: TGTGCCAGCAGCTTTGATCGGGATCAGCCCCAGCATTTT. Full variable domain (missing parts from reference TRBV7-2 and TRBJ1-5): GAGVSQSPSNKVTEKGKDVELRCDPISGHTALYWYRQSLGQGLEFLIYFQGNSAPDKSGLPSDRFSAERTGGSVSTLTIQRTQQEDSAVYLCASSFDRDQPQHFGDGTRLSIL.

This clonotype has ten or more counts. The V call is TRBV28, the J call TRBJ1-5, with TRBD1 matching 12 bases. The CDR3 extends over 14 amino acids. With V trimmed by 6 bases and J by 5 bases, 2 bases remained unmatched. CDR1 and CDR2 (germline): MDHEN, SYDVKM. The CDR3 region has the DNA TGTGCCAGCAGCCGGGACAGGGGGCATCAGCCCCAGCATTTT. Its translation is CASSRDRGHQPQHF.

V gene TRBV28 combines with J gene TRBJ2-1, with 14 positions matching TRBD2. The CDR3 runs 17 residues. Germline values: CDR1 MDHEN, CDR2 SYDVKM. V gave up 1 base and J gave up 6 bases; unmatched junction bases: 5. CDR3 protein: CASSLSRGLAGVNEQFF. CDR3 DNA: TGTGCCAGCAGTTTATCTAGGGGACTAGCGGGAGTCAATGAGCAGTTCTTC. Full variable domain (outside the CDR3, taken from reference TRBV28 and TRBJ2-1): DVKVTQSSRYLVKRTGEKVFLECVQDMDHENMFWYRQDPGLGLRLIYFSYDVKMKEKGDIPEGYSVSREKKERFSLILESASTNQTSMYLCASSLSRGLAGVNEQFFGPGTRLTVL.

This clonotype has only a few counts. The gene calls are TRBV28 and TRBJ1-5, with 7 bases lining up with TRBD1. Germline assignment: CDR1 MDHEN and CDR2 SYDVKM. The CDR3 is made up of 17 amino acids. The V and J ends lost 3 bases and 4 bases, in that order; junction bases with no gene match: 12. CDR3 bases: TGTGCCAGCAGTTTTCCGGGGAGGGGGCACGTAAATCAGCCCCAGCATTTT. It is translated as CASSFPGRGHVNQPQHF.

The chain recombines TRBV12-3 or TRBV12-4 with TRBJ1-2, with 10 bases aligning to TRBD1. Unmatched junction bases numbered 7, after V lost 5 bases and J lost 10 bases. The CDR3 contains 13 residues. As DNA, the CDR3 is TGTGCCAGCAGTATCGGGACAGGGGAAGACTACACCTTC. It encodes CASSIGTGEDYTF.